The present T cell receptor (beta chain) was sequenced within a study of T cell responses to AZD1222 COVID-19 vaccine. Produced via immunoSEQ multiplex PCR; TCRdb's table is partial and in-frame only. The repertoire holds roughly 76,000 clones, with roughly 88% as singletons. The CDR3 totals 15 residues. The V gene's germline CDR1 is MNHNS and CDR2 SASEGT. Trimming cost V 0 bases and J 3 bases, with 12 bases left between them. V is TRBV6-1 and J is TRBJ2-7; maybe TRBD2 (5 bases). The clonotype comes from an adult in good health. The sample here was peripheral blood, taken on day 0 of AZD1222 vaccination. CDR3 protein: CASSEAFQRSYEQYF. The CDR3 bases are TGTGCCAGCAGTGAAGCGTTCCAGCGGAGCTACGAGCAGTACTTC.